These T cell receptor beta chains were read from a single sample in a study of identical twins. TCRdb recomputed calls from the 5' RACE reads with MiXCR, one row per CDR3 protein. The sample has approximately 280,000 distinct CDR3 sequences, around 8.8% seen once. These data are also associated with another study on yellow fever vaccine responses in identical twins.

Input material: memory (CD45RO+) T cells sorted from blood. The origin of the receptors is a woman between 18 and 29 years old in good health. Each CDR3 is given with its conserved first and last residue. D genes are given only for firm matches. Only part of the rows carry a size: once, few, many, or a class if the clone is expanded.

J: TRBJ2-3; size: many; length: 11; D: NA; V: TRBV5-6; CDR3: CASSRHHGQYF; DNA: TGTGCCAGCAGCCGACACCACGGGCAGTATTTT
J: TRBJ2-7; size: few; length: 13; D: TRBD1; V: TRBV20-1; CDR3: CSAGQGAAYEQYF; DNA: TGCAGTGCCGGACAGGGGGCGGCCTACGAGCAGTACTTC
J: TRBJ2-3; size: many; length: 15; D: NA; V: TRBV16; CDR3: CASSPEFSITDTQYF; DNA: TGTGCCAGCAGCCCAGAGTTCTCAATCACAGATACGCAGTATTTT
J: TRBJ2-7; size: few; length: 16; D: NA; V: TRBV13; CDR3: CASSLGRGGGAGEQYF; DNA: TGTGCCAGCAGCTTAGGCCGTGGTGGGGGCGCGGGCGAGCAGTACTTC
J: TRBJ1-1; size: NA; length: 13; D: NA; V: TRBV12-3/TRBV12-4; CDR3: CASSFDESAEAFF; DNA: TGTGCCAGCAGCTTTGACGAGAGCGCTGAAGCTTTCTTT
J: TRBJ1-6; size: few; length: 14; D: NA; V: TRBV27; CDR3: CASSFVIYNSPLHF; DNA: TGTGCCAGCAGTTTTGTTATCTATAATTCACCCCTCCACTTT
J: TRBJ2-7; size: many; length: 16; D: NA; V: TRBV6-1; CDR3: CASSEAGGGGSYEQYF; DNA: TGTGCCAGCAGTGAAGCTGGCGGAGGGGGCTCCTACGAGCAGTACTTC
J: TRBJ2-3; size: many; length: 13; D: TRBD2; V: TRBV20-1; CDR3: CSASGLVADTQYF; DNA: TGCAGTGCTTCGGGACTAGTTGCAGATACGCAGTATTTT
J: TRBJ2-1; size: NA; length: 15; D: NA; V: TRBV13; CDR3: CASSLGTASYNEQFF; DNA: TGTGCCAGCAGCTTAGGGACCGCCTCCTACAATGAGCAGTTCTTC
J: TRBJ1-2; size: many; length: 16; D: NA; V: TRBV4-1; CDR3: CASSQVSTGIWDGYTF; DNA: TGCGCCAGCAGCCAAGTCTCGACGGGGATATGGGATGGCTACACCTTC
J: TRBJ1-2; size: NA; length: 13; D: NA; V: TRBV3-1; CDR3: CASSQVTVYGYTF; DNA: TGTGCCAGCAGCCAAGTTACGGTCTATGGCTACACCTTC
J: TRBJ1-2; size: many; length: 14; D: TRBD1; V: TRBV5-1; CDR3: CASSLDRGSDGYTF; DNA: TGCGCCAGCAGCTTGGACAGGGGGTCGGATGGCTACACCTTC
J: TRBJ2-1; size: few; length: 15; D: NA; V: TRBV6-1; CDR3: CASSEEGTLYNEQFF; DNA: TGTGCCAGCAGTGAAGAGGGGACCCTTTACAATGAGCAGTTCTTC
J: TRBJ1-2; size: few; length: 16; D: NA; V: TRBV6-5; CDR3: CASSYSGTASYYGYTF; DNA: TGTGCCAGCAGTTACTCCGGGACCGCCTCCTACTATGGCTACACCTTC
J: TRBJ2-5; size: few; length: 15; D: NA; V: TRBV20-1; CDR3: CSAVPIRQPQETQYF; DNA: TGCAGTGCCGTACCGATCAGACAGCCTCAAGAGACCCAGTACTTC
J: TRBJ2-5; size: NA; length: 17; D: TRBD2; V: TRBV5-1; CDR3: CASSLVPLAGVEETQYF; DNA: TGCGCCAGCAGCCTAGTCCCCTTAGCGGGAGTAGAAGAGACCCAGTACTTC
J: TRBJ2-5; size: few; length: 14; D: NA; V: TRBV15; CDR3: CATSSVTSQETQYF; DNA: TGTGCCACCAGCAGTGTGACTTCACAAGAGACCCAGTACTTC
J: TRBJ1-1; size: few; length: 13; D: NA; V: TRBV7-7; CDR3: CASSLTRSTEAFF; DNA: TGTGCCAGCAGCTTAACGAGGAGCACTGAAGCTTTCTTT
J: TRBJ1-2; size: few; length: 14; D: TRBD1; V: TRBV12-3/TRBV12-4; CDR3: CASGNRGRDYGYTF; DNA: TGTGCCAGCGGTAACAGGGGAAGGGACTATGGCTACACCTTC
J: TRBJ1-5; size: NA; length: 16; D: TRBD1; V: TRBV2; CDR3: CASSESQDRVRQPQHF; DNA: TGTGCCAGCAGTGAAAGTCAGGACAGGGTGCGGCAGCCCCAGCATTTT
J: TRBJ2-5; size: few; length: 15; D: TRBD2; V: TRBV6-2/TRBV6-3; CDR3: CASSYQGLQQETQYF; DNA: TGTGCCAGCAGTTACCAGGGACTACAACAAGAGACCCAGTACTTC
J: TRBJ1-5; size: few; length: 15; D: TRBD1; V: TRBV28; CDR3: CASRAWDRGSQPQHF; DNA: TGTGCCAGCAGGGCCTGGGACAGGGGATCGCAGCCCCAGCATTTT
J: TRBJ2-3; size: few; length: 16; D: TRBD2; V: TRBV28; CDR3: CASSLLAGGPSDTQYF; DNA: TGTGCCAGCAGTTTGTTAGCGGGAGGGCCTTCAGATACGCAGTATTTT
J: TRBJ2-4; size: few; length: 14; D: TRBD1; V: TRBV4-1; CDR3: CASSQGQGFGIQYF; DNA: TGCGCCAGCAGCCAGGGACAGGGATTTGGCATTCAGTACTTC
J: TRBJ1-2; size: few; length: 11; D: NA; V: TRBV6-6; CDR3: CASSTQRGYTF; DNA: TGTGCCAGCAGCACCCAGCGGGGCTACACCTTC
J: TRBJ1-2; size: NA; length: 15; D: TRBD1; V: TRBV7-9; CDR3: CASRQSDRGNSGYTF; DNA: TGTGCCAGCAGGCAATCGGACAGGGGGAATTCTGGCTACACCTTC